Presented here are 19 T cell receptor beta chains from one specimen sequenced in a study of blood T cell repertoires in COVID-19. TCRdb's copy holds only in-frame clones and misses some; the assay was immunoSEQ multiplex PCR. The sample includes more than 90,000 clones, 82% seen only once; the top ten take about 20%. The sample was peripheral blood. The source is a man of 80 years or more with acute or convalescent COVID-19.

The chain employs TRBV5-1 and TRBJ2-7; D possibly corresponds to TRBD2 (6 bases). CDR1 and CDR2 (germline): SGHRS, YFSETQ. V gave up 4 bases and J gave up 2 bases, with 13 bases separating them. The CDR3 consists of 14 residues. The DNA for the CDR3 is TGCGCCAGCAGCAACCCGGGGGAGGCCTACGAGCAGTACTTC. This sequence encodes CASSNPGEAYEQYF. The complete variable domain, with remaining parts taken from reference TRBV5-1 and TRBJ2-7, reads KAGVTQTPRYLIKTRGQQVTLSCSPISGHRSVSWYQQTPGQGLQFLFEYFSETQRNKGNFPGRFSGRQFSNSRSEMNVSTLELGDSALYLCASSNPGEAYEQYFGPGTRLTVT.

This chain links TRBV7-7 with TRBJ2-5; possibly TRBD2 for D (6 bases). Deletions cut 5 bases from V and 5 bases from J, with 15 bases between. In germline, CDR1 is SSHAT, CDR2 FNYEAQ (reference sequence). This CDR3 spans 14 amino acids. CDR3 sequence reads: CASSHSGAGETQYF. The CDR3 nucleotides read TGTGCCAGCAGCCACTCCGGGGCGGGGGAGACCCAGTACTTC.

The CDR3 bases are TGTGCCAGTAGTAAATCCGGGACAGGGACTAGCAATCAGCCCCAGCATTTT. Its translation: CASSKSGTGTSNQPQHF. This sequence joins TRBV19 and TRBJ1-5; 9 positions agree with TRBD1. This CDR3 comprises 17 residues. V was clipped by 4 bases and J by 0 bases; unmatched bases: 7. Germline V gene sequence: CDR1 LNHDA, CDR2 SQIVND (reference sequence). The whole variable domain, filled in from reference TRBV19 and TRBJ1-5, reads DGGITQSPKYLFRKEGQNVTLSCEQNLNHDAMYWYRQDPGQGLRLIYYSQIVNDFQKGDIAEGYSVSREKKESFPLTVTSAQKNPTAFYLCASSKSGTGTSNQPQHFGDGTRLSIL.

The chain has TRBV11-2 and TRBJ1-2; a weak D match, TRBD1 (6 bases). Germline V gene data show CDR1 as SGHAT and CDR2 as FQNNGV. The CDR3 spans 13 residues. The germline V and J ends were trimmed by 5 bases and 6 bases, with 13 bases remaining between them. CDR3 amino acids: CASSPYRANGYTF. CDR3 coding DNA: TGTGCCAGCAGCCCTTACAGGGCTAATGGCTACACCTTC.

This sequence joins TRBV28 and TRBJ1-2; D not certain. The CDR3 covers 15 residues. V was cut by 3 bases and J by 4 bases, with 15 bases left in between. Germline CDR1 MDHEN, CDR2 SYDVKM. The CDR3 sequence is CASSLVGGGIYGYTF. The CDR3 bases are TGTGCCAGCAGTTTGGTGGGCGGAGGGATCTATGGCTACACCTTC.

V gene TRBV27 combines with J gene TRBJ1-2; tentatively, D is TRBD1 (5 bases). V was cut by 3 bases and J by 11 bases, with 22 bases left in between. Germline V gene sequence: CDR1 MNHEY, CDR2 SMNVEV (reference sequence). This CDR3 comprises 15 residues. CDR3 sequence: CASSFRRGSLKGYTF. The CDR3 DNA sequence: TGTGCCAGCAGTTTTCGAAGGGGTTCTTTAAAGGGGTACACCTTC.

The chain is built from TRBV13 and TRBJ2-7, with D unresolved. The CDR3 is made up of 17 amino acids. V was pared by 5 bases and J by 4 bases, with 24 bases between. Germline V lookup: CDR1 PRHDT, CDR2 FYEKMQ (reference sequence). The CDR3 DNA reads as TGTGCCAGCAGCCCCAAGCCTCCCGGTGGTAATAGTTACGAGCAGTACTTC. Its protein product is CASSPKPPGGNSYEQYF. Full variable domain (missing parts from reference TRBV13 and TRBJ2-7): AAGVIQSPRHLIKEKRETATLKCYPIPRHDTVYWYQQGPGQDPQFLISFYEKMQSDKGSIPDRFSAQQFSDYHSELNMSSLELGDSALYFCASSPKPPGGNSYEQYFGPGTRLTVT.

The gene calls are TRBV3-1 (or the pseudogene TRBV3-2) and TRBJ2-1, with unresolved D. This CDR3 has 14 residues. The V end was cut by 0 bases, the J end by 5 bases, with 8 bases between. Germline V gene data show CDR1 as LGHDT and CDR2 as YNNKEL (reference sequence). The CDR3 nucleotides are TGTGCCAGCAGCCAAGAAACGAGCGACAATGAGCAGTTCTTC. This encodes CASSQETSDNEQFF.

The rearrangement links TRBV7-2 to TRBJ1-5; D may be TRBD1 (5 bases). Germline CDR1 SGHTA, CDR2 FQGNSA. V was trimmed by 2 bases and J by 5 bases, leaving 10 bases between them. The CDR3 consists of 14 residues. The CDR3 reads CASSLKGRDQPQHF. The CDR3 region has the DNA TGTGCCAGCAGCTTAAAGGGCAGGGATCAGCCCCAGCATTTT.

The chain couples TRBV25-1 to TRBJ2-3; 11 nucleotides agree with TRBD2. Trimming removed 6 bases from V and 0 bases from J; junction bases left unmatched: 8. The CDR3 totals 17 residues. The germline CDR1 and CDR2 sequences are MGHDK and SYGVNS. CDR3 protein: CASSELAGAPSTDTQYF. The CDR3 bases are TGTGCCAGCAGCGAACTAGCGGGGGCCCCGAGCACAGATACGCAGTATTTT.

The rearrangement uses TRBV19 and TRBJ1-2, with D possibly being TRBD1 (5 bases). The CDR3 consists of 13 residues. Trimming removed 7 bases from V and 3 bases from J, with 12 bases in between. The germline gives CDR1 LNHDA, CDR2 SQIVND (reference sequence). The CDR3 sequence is CASTMVGHYGYTF. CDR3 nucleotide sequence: TGTGCCAGTACCATGGTGGGGCACTATGGCTACACCTTC. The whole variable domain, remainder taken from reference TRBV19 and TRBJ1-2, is DGGITQSPKYLFRKEGQNVTLSCEQNLNHDAMYWYRQDPGQGLRLIYYSQIVNDFQKGDIAEGYSVSREKKESFPLTVTSAQKNPTAFYLCASTMVGHYGYTFGSGTRLTVV.

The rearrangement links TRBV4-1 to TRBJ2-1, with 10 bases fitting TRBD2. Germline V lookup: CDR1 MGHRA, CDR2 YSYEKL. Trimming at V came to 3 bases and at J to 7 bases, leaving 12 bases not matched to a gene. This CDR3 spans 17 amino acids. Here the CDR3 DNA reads TGCGCCAGCAGCCATATACTAGCGGGAAGTGTGACGAATGAGCAGTTCTTC. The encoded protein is CASSHILAGSVTNEQFF.

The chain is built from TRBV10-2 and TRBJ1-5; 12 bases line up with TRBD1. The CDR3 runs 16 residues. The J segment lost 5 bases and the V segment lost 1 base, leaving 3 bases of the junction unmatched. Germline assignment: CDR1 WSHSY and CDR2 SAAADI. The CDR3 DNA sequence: TGCGCCAGCAGTGAGTGGGGGACAGGGGGCGATCAGCCCCAGCATTTT. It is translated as CASSEWGTGGDQPQHF.

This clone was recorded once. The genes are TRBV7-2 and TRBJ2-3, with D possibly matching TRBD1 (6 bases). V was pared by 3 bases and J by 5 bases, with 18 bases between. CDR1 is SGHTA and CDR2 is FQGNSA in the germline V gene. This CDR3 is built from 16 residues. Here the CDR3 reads CASSFAGTLVLDTQYF. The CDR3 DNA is TGTGCCAGCAGCTTCGCCGGGACACTCGTCCTAGATACGCAGTATTTT.

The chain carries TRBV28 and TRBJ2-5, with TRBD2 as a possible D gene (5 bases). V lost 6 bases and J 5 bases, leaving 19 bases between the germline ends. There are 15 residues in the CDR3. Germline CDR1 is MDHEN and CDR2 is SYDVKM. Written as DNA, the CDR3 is TGTGCCAGCAGCCTTTTGGCGGGTGTGGGGGAGACCCAGTACTTC. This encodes CASSLLAGVGETQYF.

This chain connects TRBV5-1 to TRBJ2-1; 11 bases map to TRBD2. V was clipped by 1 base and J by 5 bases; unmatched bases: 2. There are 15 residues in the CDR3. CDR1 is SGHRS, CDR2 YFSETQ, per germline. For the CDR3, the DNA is TGCGCCAGCAGCTTGCTAGCGGGGGGCCACAATGAGCAGTTCTTC. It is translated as CASSLLAGGHNEQFF.

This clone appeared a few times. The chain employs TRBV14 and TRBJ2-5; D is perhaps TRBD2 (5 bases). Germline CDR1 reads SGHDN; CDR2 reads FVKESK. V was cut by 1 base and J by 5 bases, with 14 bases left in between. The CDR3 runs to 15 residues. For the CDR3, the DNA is TGTGCCAGCAGCCAAGCCAAGGGTTGGAGGGAGACCCAGTACTTC. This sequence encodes CASSQAKGWRETQYF.

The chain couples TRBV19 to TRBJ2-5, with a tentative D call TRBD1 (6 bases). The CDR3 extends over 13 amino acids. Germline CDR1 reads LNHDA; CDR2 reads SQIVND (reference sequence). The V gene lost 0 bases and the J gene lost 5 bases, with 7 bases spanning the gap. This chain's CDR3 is CASSIEQGETQYF. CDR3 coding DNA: TGTGCCAGTAGTATAGAGCAGGGGGAGACCCAGTACTTC.

CDR3 in DNA: TGTGCCAGCAACCAACGGGGGGGCACTGAAGCTTTCTTT. Protein product: CASNQRGGTEAFF. The V call is TRBV7-2, the J call TRBJ1-1, with D perhaps matching TRBD1 (5 bases). The CDR3 totals 13 residues. Germline V lookup: CDR1 SGHTA, CDR2 FQGNSA. The V gene lost 7 bases and the J gene lost 4 bases, with 13 bases spanning the gap.